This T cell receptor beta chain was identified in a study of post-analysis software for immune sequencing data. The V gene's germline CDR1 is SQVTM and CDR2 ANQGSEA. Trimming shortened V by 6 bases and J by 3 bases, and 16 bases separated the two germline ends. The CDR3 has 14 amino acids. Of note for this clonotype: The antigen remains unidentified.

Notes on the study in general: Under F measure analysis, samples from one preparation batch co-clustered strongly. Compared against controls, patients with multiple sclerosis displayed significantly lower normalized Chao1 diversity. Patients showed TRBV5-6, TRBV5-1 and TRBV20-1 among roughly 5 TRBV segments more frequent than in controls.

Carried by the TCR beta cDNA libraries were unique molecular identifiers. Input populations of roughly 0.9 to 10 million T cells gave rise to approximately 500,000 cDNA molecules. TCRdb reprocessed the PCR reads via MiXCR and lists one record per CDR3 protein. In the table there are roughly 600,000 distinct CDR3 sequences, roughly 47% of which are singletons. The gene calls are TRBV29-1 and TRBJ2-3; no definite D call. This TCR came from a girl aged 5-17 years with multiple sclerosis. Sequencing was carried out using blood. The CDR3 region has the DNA TGCAGCGTCGCCTCAAACCCGCAGACAGATACGCAGTATTTT. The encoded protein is CSVASNPQTDTQYF.